This TCR beta chain comes out of a study of CD8 T cells in Susac syndrome (dated by TCRdb to the late 2010s). A note on the overall study: Whether CD8+ T cell activation and differentiation in Susac syndrome was antigen driven was tested using repertoire sequencing.

RNA was extracted using the RNeasy kit, and roughly 0.45 to 1 microgram was reverse transcribed with random hexamers. TCR beta CDR3 regions were amplified with the immunoSEQ multiplex PCR assay covering 54 Vbeta and 13 Jbeta segments. PCR amplification bias was corrected by using a synthetic template baseline for primer optimization and computational correction. As for the original processing: Only productive sequences were kept, with reads annotated to V, D and J genes according to IMGT and analyzed in immunoSEQ Analyzer. To calculate clonality, Shannon entropy was normalized by log2 of the number of productive unique sequences and then subtracted from one. Public and private clones were assessed among the 100 most prevalent clones of each patient and control. Susac-specific clones were defined as absent from healthy and MS cohorts, some 1,000 published viral clones and other ImmuneACCESS disease sequences. The raw public reads went through TCRdb reprocessing: fastp at Q25, MiXCR clone calling, in-frame beta chains kept. Every distinct CDR3 protein forms one entry, paired with its most common genes and DNA. In this record, the V and J calls reflect TCRdb's handling and not the investigators' own analysis. This sample has 150,000 or so distinct CDR3 sequences in its table, and around 94% of those were observed once. The ten largest clones take up 0.08% to 0.095% of the sample.

The full study reports these points: The study acknowledged that relatively few individuals were included in the TCR sequencing and HLA analysis.

High-throughput TCR beta sequencing profiled peripheral blood CD8+ and CD4+ T cells from healthy donors, Susac syndrome patients and multiple sclerosis patients. The multiple sclerosis controls were treatment-naive patients who had stable or active relapsing-remitting disease and met the revised McDonald criteria. Bulk CD8+ and CD4+ T cells were purified magnetically by negative isolation, whereas CD8+ TEMRA cells were enriched by FACS. Blood was drawn into EDTA tubes, processed within 24 hours, and PBMCs were isolated by density gradient centrifugation. PBMCs intended for TCR sequencing were frozen in liquid nitrogen and were later thawed in a 37 degrees C water bath. The sorted or isolated CD4+, CD8+ and CD8+ TEMRA cells had a purity of 90% or higher. Comment on this clonotype: The target of this receptor is not known. Per-base quality was not reported, and no clone a single base away is much larger than it.

The sequenced sample was CD4+ T cells from PBMCs. The origin of this receptor is a human donor with multiple sclerosis.

At the DNA level, the sequence is TGCGCCAGCAGCCGCGGTGCGGTCGCTAGCGATACGCAGTATTTT. Its amino acids are CASSRGAVASDTQYF. The chain links TRBV4-1 with TRBJ2-3; tentative D gene TRBD2, with 5 bases matching. The V and J ends are trimmed by 4 bases and 6 bases, leaving 17 bases between them. CDR1 and CDR2 are drawn from the germline V gene: MGHRA, YSYEKL. The CDR3 covers 15 residues, taking in both the cysteine and the phenylalanine. Left in the record is the CDR3 DNA by itself, 45 bases read in frame from the first base.